Shown below are 2 T cell receptor beta chains from a single sample sequenced in a study of cytomegalovirus exposure and HLA in healthy donors. The primer mix had 60 Vbeta and 13 Jbeta primers. Profiling relied on immunoSEQ multiplex PCR, and the TCRdb table lists in-frame clones only, not all of them. The table records more than 150,000 clones, just under 80% of them present only once. The source material was PBMCs. The receptors come from a woman aged 30 to 39 in good health and CMV-seronegative.

V is TRBV6-5 and J is TRBJ2-3, with TRBD1 identical over 8 bases. The CDR3 covers 16 residues. V shed 0 bases and J 5 bases; nucleotides not matched to a gene: 7. Germline CDR1 reads MNHEY; CDR2 reads SVGAGI. CDR3 DNA: TGTGCCAGCAGTTACTCGGCCAGGGGGCTGATAGATACGCAGTATTTT. It yields the protein CASSYSARGLIDTQYF.

V and J are TRBV6-5 and TRBJ1-2; 9 bases map to TRBD1. CDR3 length equals 15 residues. V lost 7 bases and J lost 1; bases outside the gene matches: 7. CDR1 is MNHEY, CDR2 SVGAGI, per germline. CDR3 residues: CASTGRQGVNYGYTF. The CDR3 DNA reads as TGTGCCAGCACGGGCCGACAGGGGGTTAACTATGGCTACACCTTC.